This is a list of T cell receptor beta chains from one sample in a study of shared clonotypes between healthy human individuals. The repertoire was sequenced with immunoSEQ multiplex PCR; TCRdb's copy has only in-frame clones and lacks some. The table records some 1 million clones, 75% of them present only once. Sequenced: memory CD4+ T cells sorted from blood. These receptor sequences come from a young man in good health. The CDR3 runs from the conserved cysteine through the conserved F or W. The D gene is left open where the match is weak. Rows give clone size only sometimes, using once, few, many, or a class for an expanded clone.

CDR3	DNA	J	D	V	size
CASSQRQGRADTQYF	TGTGCCAGCAGCCAAAGACAGGGCCGTGCAGATACGCAGTATTTT	TRBJ2-3	TRBD1	TRBV5-5	once
CASSLDRSPLHF	TGTGCCAGCAGCCTCGACCGGTCACCCCTCCACTTT	TRBJ1-6	.	TRBV6-6	.
CASSLDRLGAPGGTEAFF	TGTGCCAGCAGCTTGGACAGGTTGGGGGCTCCTGGGGGCACTGAAGCTTTCTTT	TRBJ1-1	.	TRBV5-6	.
CASGPVASRGLSTGELFF	TGTGCCAGCGGCCCCGTAGCTTCCCGAGGGTTGAGCACCGGGGAGCTGTTTTTT	TRBJ2-2	.	TRBV9	few
CASSPVGGGTEAFF	TGTGCCAGCTCACCCGTCGGAGGGGGCACTGAAGCTTTCTTT	TRBJ1-1	.	TRBV18	.
CASGLRGQGAQEQYF	TGTGCTAGTGGTTTGAGGGGACAGGGGGCGCAGGAGCAGTACTTC	TRBJ2-7	TRBD1	TRBV12-5	.
CASSDRGETQYF	TGTGCCAGCAGTGATCGGGGAGAGACCCAGTACTTC	TRBJ2-5	.	TRBV6-1	.
CASSKTGTGGYGYTF	TGTGCCAGCAGTAAAACCGGGACAGGGGGCTATGGCTACACCTTC	TRBJ1-2	TRBD1	TRBV28	.
CASSRIPNGGEKLFF	TGTGCCAGCAGTCGAATTCCGAATGGGGGTGAAAAACTGTTTTTT	TRBJ1-4	.	TRBV6-1	.
CASSFSGGANTEAFF	TGTGCCAGCAGCTTTAGTGGGGGCGCGAACACTGAAGCTTTCTTT	TRBJ1-1	.	TRBV11-2	.
CASSLTRDSLILAFF	TGTGCCAGCTCCCTCACGAGAGACAGCCTTATTTTAGCTTTCTTT	TRBJ1-1	.	TRBV6-1	.
CASSFQGPDEKLFF	TGTGCCAGCAGCTTTCAGGGACCGGATGAAAAACTGTTTTTT	TRBJ1-4	.	TRBV5-4	few
CASSPSGGASYNEQFF	TGTGCCAGCAGTCCTAGCGGGGGGGCTTCGTACAATGAGCAGTTCTTC	TRBJ2-1	TRBD2	TRBV28	.
CASSPRQVNPQETQYF	TGTGCCAGCAGCCCCCGACAGGTGAATCCCCAAGAGACCCAGTACTTC	TRBJ2-5	.	TRBV5-4	.
CASSLRVTGGFSYEQYF	TGTGCCAGCAGCCTTAGGGTTACAGGGGGTTTCTCCTACGAGCAGTACTTC	TRBJ2-7	TRBD1	TRBV7-2	.
CASSFDRVLINEQYF	TGCGCCAGCAGCTTTGACAGGGTTCTCATCAACGAGCAGTACTTC	TRBJ2-7	TRBD1	TRBV5-1	few
CASNSRGLSGETQYF	TGTGCCAGCAACTCGCGGGGGCTAAGCGGAGAGACCCAGTACTTC	TRBJ2-5	.	TRBV2	.
CASSLSTRSNQPQHF	TGTGCCAGCAGCTTGAGTACCAGGAGCAATCAGCCCCAGCATTTT	TRBJ1-5	.	TRBV7-9	.
CASSHRESRSPLHF	TGTGCCAGCAGTCACAGGGAGTCTAGATCACCCCTCCACTTT	TRBJ1-6	.	TRBV6-5	few
CASSSTSSGAETQYF	TGTGCCAGCAGCTCGACATCGTCAGGGGCGGAGACCCAGTACTTC	TRBJ2-5	.	TRBV7-9	.
CASSPTSGYEQYF	TGTGCCAGCTCACCAACTTCAGGGTACGAGCAGTACTTC	TRBJ2-7	.	TRBV18	.
CASGYRGVEPGELFF	TGTGCCAGCGGATACAGAGGGGTCGAACCCGGGGAGCTGTTTTTT	TRBJ2-2	.	TRBV6-1	.
CASREFVGPGQESEQYF	TGTGCCAGCAGGGAATTCGTCGGGCCCGGGCAAGAAAGCGAGCAGTACTTC	TRBJ2-7	.	TRBV2	few
CASSEEVIQYF	TGTGCCAGCAGTGAGGAGGTCATTCAGTACTTC	TRBJ2-4	.	TRBV6-1	.
CASSSDFSGRRETQYF	TGTGCCAGCAGCTCGGACTTTAGCGGGAGACGGGAGACCCAGTACTTC	TRBJ2-5	TRBD2	TRBV7-2	.
CASSLRLSRGGGEQYF	TGTGCCAGCAGCTTACGGCTTAGCAGAGGAGGGGGTGAGCAGTACTTC	TRBJ2-7	.	TRBV11-2	.